A single sample gave rise to the 18 T cell receptor beta chains below, sequenced in a study of PD-L1 blockade in urothelial cancer. Sequenced by immunoSEQ multiplex PCR; TCRdb stores in-frame clones only, minus some. The table records tens of thousands of clones, approximately 86% of them present only once. Time point reported: peripheral blood 6 weeks after treatment start. Source: PBMCs, taken around atezolizumab (anti-PD-L1) treatment. The receptors derive from a man in his 60s with urothelial cancer.

V gene TRBV6-5 combines with J gene TRBJ2-1; D is unclear. CDR3 length: 11 residues. Trimming took 5 bases from V and 4 from J, leaving 3 bases between them. The germline V gene has CDR1 MNHEY and CDR2 SVGAGI. The CDR3 nucleotides are TGTGCCAGCAGTCTATACAATGAGCAGTTCTTC. The encoded protein is CASSLYNEQFF.

The gene calls are TRBV18 and TRBJ1-2, with a tentative D call TRBD1 (6 bases). Germline V gene sequence: CDR1 KGHSH, CDR2 LQKENI. The CDR3 covers 13 residues. V shed 3 bases and J shed 2 bases, with 7 bases lying between them. The CDR3: CASSPGTNYGYTF. The CDR3 DNA follows: TGTGCCAGCTCACCCGGGACAAACTATGGCTACACCTTC.

The rearrangement uses TRBV6-4 and TRBJ2-2; D is undetermined. V dropped 4 bases and J dropped 1 base, with 7 bases sitting between them. The CDR3 consists of 14 residues. Per the germline V gene, CDR1 is MRHNA and CDR2 is SNTAGT. CDR3 DNA: TGTGCCAGCAGTGTCGAGGAGAACACCGGGGAGCTGTTTTTT. It codes for CASSVEENTGELFF.

This clone was recorded a few times. The genes are TRBV5-1 and TRBJ2-3, with a weak D call TRBD2 (5 bases). Trimming took 6 bases from V and 2 from J, leaving 13 bases between them. The CDR3 has 14 residues. Germline-derived CDR1 and CDR2 are SGHRS and YFSETQ. The CDR3 region is CASTFGSYTDTQYF. The CDR3 nucleotides are TGCGCCAGCACCTTTGGGAGTTACACAGATACGCAGTATTTT.

J is TRBJ2-1 and V is TRBV4-2; 8 nucleotides agree with TRBD2. CDR3 length: 15 amino acids. V shed 2 bases, J shed 5 bases, and the junction held 5 bases outside the gene matches. Germline V CDR1 and CDR2: LGHNA, YNFKEQ. Here the CDR3 DNA reads TGTGCCAGCAGCCAATCTCCGGGAGGGGACAATGAGCAGTTCTTC. This encodes CASSQSPGGDNEQFF.

The chain combines TRBV19 with TRBJ2-3, with 13 bases aligning to TRBD2. From germline, CDR1 is LNHDA and CDR2 SQIVND (reference sequence). The CDR3 sequence is 15 residues long. Trimming at V came to 8 bases and at J to 1 base, leaving 3 bases not matched to a gene. CDR3 coding DNA: TGTGCCAGTTCGACTAGCGGGGGGCGCACAGATACGCAGTATTTT. Protein product: CASSTSGGRTDTQYF. The full variable domain, completed using reference TRBV19 and TRBJ2-3, is DGGITQSPKYLFRKEGQNVTLSCEQNLNHDAMYWYRQDPGQGLRLIYYSQIVNDFQKGDIAEGYSVSREKKESFPLTVTSAQKNPTAFYLCASSTSGGRTDTQYFGPGTRLTVL.

To note about this clone: No conserved phenylalanine or tryptophan ends this CDR3, so it is likely a read error. The DNA is omitted, as the CDR3 cannot be located on it reliably, and the CDR3 follows TCRdb's listing. The V call is TRBV7-2, the J call TRBJ1-2. The length of the CDR3 is 13 amino acids, counting both ends. Germline V lookup: CDR1 SGHTA, CDR2 FQGNSA. The CDR3 protein is CASSPGRGGDPCY.

The V gene is TRBV19, the J gene TRBJ2-7, with 13 positions matching TRBD2. This CDR3 has 17 amino acids. Germline CDR1 and CDR2: LNHDA and SQIVND (reference sequence). V shed 4 bases and J 0 bases; nucleotides not matched to a gene: 6. The CDR3 region has the DNA TGTGCCAGTAGTACCTTCGGGACTAGCGGGGCCTCCTACGAGCAGTACTTC. It is translated as CASSTFGTSGASYEQYF.

The rearrangement links TRBV5-1 to TRBJ1-3; D is uncertain. The CDR3 extends over 16 amino acids. V was shortened by 0 bases and J by 1 base, with 11 bases between the two germline ends. CDR1 is SGHRS, CDR2 YFSETQ, per germline. The CDR3 nucleotides are TGCGCCAGCAGCTTGGTAGGCGGGAAGTCTGGAAACACCATATATTTT. It codes for CASSLVGGKSGNTIYF.

The chain links TRBV11-2 to TRBJ2-1; 10 bases agree with TRBD2. The CDR3 length is 15 residues. The J segment lost 7 bases and the V segment lost 3 bases, leaving 6 bases of the junction unmatched. Germline CDR1 SGHAT, CDR2 FQNNGV. The CDR3 here is CASSFSAGGQNEQFF. CDR3 nucleotides: TGTGCCAGCAGCTTTTCAGCGGGGGGGCAAAATGAGCAGTTCTTC.

The chain employs TRBV19 and TRBJ2-2; TRBD1 aligns across 7 bases. The CDR3 has 16 amino acids. V lost 5 bases and J lost 4; bases outside the gene matches: 10. Germline V gives CDR1 LNHDA, CDR2 SQIVND (reference sequence). The CDR3 here is CASSPSGTELTGELFF. Here the CDR3 DNA reads TGTGCCAGTAGTCCCTCCGGGACAGAACTCACCGGGGAGCTGTTTTTT.

The V gene is TRBV2, the J gene TRBJ2-3, with a weak D call TRBD2 (7 bases). This CDR3 has 16 residues. V was cut by 7 bases and J by 5 bases, with 22 bases left in between. Germline loops: CDR1 SNHLY, CDR2 FYNNEI. The CDR3: CASTRLAGAAGDTQYF. The DNA of the CDR3 is TGTGCCAGCACTAGACTTGCGGGGGCCGCGGGAGATACGCAGTATTTT. The whole variable domain, remainder taken from reference TRBV2 and TRBJ2-3, is EPEVTQTPSHQVTQMGQEVILRCVPISNHLYFYWYRQILGQKVEFLVSFYNNEISEKSEIFDDQFSVERPDGSNFTLKIRSTKLEDSAMYFCASTRLAGAAGDTQYFGPGTRLTVL.

The chain couples TRBV9 to TRBJ2-3, with a tentative D call TRBD2 (5 bases). The CDR3 contains 14 residues. Germline V gene data show CDR1 as SGDLS and CDR2 as YYNGEE. V dropped 0 bases and J dropped 5 bases, with 10 bases sitting between them. The DNA for the CDR3 is TGTGCCAGCAGCGTAGCGTCGAGGGTAGATACGCAGTATTTT. This codes for CASSVASRVDTQYF.

The V gene is TRBV7-9, the J gene TRBJ2-7, with D uncertain. This CDR3 contains 11 residues. The germline gives CDR1 SEHNR, CDR2 FQNEAQ (reference sequence). V lost 2 bases to trimming and J lost 5 bases, with 4 bases between them. The CDR3 DNA follows: TGTGCCAGCAGCTTACAGGACGAGCAGTACTTC. It is translated as CASSLQDEQYF.

The gene calls are TRBV15 and TRBJ2-5, with D possibly being TRBD1 (5 bases). The V end lost 0 bases, the J end lost 4 bases, and 9 bases lay between the germline ends. CDR1 LNHNV and CDR2 YYDKDF come from the germline V gene (reference sequence). The CDR3 totals 14 residues. CDR3 region: CATSRDQGRETQYF. For the CDR3, the DNA is TGTGCCACCAGCAGAGATCAGGGCCGAGAGACCCAGTACTTC.

Here the CDR3 DNA reads TGCGCCAGCAGCCCACAGGGAATAGCGAACACTGAAGCTTTCTTT. Its translation is CASSPQGIANTEAFF. V and J are TRBV5-1 and TRBJ1-1; D is perhaps TRBD1 (6 bases). Trimming stripped 4 bases from V and 1 base from J, with 14 bases between. Germline CDR1 reads SGHRS; CDR2 reads YFSETQ. The CDR3 runs 15 residues. Full variable domain (outside the CDR3, taken from reference TRBV5-1 and TRBJ1-1): KAGVTQTPRYLIKTRGQQVTLSCSPISGHRSVSWYQQTPGQGLQFLFEYFSETQRNKGNFPGRFSGRQFSNSRSEMNVSTLELGDSALYLCASSPQGIANTEAFFGQGTRLTVV.

The chain recombines TRBV28 with TRBJ1-1; a possible D gene is TRBD1 (5 bases). The CDR3 extends over 15 amino acids. Per the germline V gene, CDR1 is MDHEN and CDR2 is SYDVKM. The V end was cut by 3 bases, the J end by 3 bases, with 14 bases between. The CDR3 loop reads CASSLQGGWDTEAFF. The CDR3 bases are TGTGCCAGCAGTTTGCAGGGAGGTTGGGACACTGAAGCTTTCTTT.

This chain connects TRBV7-8 to TRBJ2-1; 7 bases agree with TRBD1. V lost 1 base, J lost 6 bases, and 3 bases stayed unmatched. This CDR3 is 14 amino acids long. Per the germline V gene, CDR1 is SGHVS and CDR2 is FQNEAQ. The CDR3 DNA sequence: TGTGCCAGCAGCTTAGGGGACAGACTCAATGAGCAGTTCTTC. The encoded protein is CASSLGDRLNEQFF. The full variable domain, rest sourced from reference TRBV7-8 and TRBJ2-1, is GAGVSQSPRYKVAKRGQDVALRCDPISGHVSLFWYQQALGQGPEFLTYFQNEAQLDKSGLPSDRFFAERPEGSVSTLKIQRTQQEDSAVYLCASSLGDRLNEQFFGPGTRLTVL.